These 21 T cell receptor beta chains were all obtained from the same sample, sequenced in a study of PD-L1 blockade in urothelial cancer. Here immunoSEQ multiplex PCR was the method, and the copy in TCRdb shows in-frame clones only, minus some. The data contain about 57,000 clones, about 82% of them singletons. The sample was PBMCs, taken around atezolizumab (anti-PD-L1) treatment. These receptors were obtained from a man aged 45 to 65 with urothelial cancer.

The chain has TRBV28 and TRBJ2-5; a weak D match, TRBD2 (6 bases). The CDR3 length is 14 residues. CDR1 is MDHEN and CDR2 is SYDVKM in the germline V gene. The V gene lost 2 bases and the J gene lost 5 bases, with 12 bases spanning the gap. The CDR3 loop reads CASSLVAEGETQYF. The CDR3 nucleotides read TGTGCCAGCAGTTTAGTAGCGGAGGGGGAGACCCAGTACTTC.

The CDR3 DNA is TGCAGCGTTGGACAGGGGCTTAGTGGCTACACCTTC. It translates to CSVGQGLSGYTF. The V call is TRBV29-1, the J call TRBJ1-2, with 8 nucleotides matching TRBD1. There are 12 residues in the CDR3. From germline, CDR1 is SQVTM and CDR2 ANQGSEA. V gave up 4 bases and J gave up 7 bases; unmatched junction bases: 5.

The chain has TRBV29-1 and TRBJ1-4, with D maybe TRBD1 (5 bases). The CDR3 consists of 14 residues. Trimming left V 7 bases short and J 4 bases short, with 16 bases between. The V gene's germline CDR1 is SQVTM and CDR2 ANQGSEA. CDR3: CSALSGTHNEKLFF. CDR3 DNA: TGCAGCGCCCTTTCTGGGACTCATAATGAAAAACTGTTTTTT.

The V gene is TRBV2, the J gene TRBJ1-1; the D is unclear. Germline values: CDR1 SNHLY, CDR2 FYNNEI. The CDR3 consists of 13 residues. V was trimmed by 7 bases and J by 0 bases, leaving 9 bases between them. The CDR3 nucleotides read TGTGCCAGCACATGGAGGATGAACACTGAAGCTTTCTTT. Protein: CASTWRMNTEAFF.

This sequence joins TRBV28 and TRBJ1-1; no firm D call. Germline assignment: CDR1 MDHEN and CDR2 SYDVKM. The V end was cut by 1 base, the J end by 7 bases, with 10 bases between. CDR3 length equals 13 residues. The CDR3 sequence is CASSLYVRGEAFF. Written as DNA, the CDR3 is TGTGCCAGCAGTTTATATGTTAGAGGTGAAGCTTTCTTT.

This chain links TRBV5-1 with TRBJ1-4; D call uncertain. Between the trimmed V and J ends, which lost 4 bases and 6 bases, there was a span of 13 bases. Germline V gene lookup returns CDR1 SGHRS and CDR2 YFSETQ. The CDR3 extends over 14 amino acids. CDR3 protein: CASSLGPGDEKLFF. DNA of the CDR3: TGCGCCAGCAGCCTCGGGCCCGGGGATGAAAAACTGTTTTTT.

This clone was picked up a small number of times. CDR3 loop: CASSNRRFNQPQHF. Here the CDR3 DNA reads TGTGCCAGCAGCAATCGCAGATTCAATCAGCCCCAGCATTTT. The chain employs TRBV21-1 and TRBJ1-5; the DNA was not compared with TRBD1, the D call given in the table. TRBV21-1 constitutes a pseudogene. This CDR3 comprises 14 residues.

The rearrangement uses TRBV7-9 and TRBJ2-2; 10 nucleotides align to TRBD2. The CDR3 totals 16 residues. J gave up 1 base and V 7 bases, and 6 bases lay outside the gene matches. From germline, CDR1 is SEHNR and CDR2 FQNEAQ (reference sequence). Written as DNA, the CDR3 is TGTGCCAGCATCCGATCTAGCGGGAGGAACACCGGGGAGCTGTTTTTT. Residues: CASIRSSGRNTGELFF.

Relative to its sample, this clone is medium-sized (0.01 to 0.1%). The chain has TRBV19 and TRBJ1-5; D is perhaps TRBD1 (6 bases). The CDR3 length is 15 residues. Germline V gives CDR1 LNHDA, CDR2 SQIVND (reference sequence). V shed 5 bases and J shed 0 bases, with 11 bases lying between them. CDR3 sequence (DNA): TGTGCCAGTAGTGCAGGGGCCCATAGCAATCAGCCCCAGCATTTT. As protein: CASSAGAHSNQPQHF.

This sequence joins TRBV10-3 and TRBJ2-2; 7 bases are a match to TRBD2. Germline CDR1 reads ENHRY; CDR2 reads SYGVKD. This CDR3 has 15 residues. Losses at the gene ends were 3 bases for V and 1 base for J; bases not matched to a gene: 2. The CDR3 here is CAISDWGGNTGELFF. The CDR3 DNA reads TGTGCCATCAGTGATTGGGGGGGGAACACCGGGGAGCTGTTTTTT.

The chain has TRBV11-2 and TRBJ2-1; TRBD2 might be the D (6 bases). Germline CDR1 reads SGHAT; CDR2 reads FQNNGV. The length of the CDR3 is 16 residues. V shed 1 base and J shed 2 bases, with 12 bases lying between them. CDR3 bases: TGTGCCAGCAGCTTAGCAGGGACTCCAGCCTACAATGAGCAGTTCTTC. This translates into CASSLAGTPAYNEQFF. Supplemented by reference TRBV11-2 and TRBJ2-1, the full variable domain reads EAGVAQSPRYKIIEKRQSVAFWCNPISGHATLYWYQQILGQGPKLLIQFQNNGVVDDSQLPKDRFSAERLKGVDSTLKIQPAKLEDSAVYLCASSLAGTPAYNEQFFGPGTRLTVL.

CDR3 amino acids: CASSLADSASSYEQYF. The CDR3 DNA reads TGCGCCAGCAGCTTGGCCGACAGCGCAAGCTCCTACGAGCAGTACTTC. The chain recombines TRBV5-1 with TRBJ2-7; tentative D call: TRBD1 (5 bases). Germline CDR1 reads SGHRS; CDR2 reads YFSETQ. Trimming removed 0 bases from V and 0 bases from J, with 13 bases in between. The CDR3 extends over 16 amino acids. Full variable domain (rest looked up from reference TRBV5-1 and TRBJ2-7): KAGVTQTPRYLIKTRGQQVTLSCSPISGHRSVSWYQQTPGQGLQFLFEYFSETQRNKGNFPGRFSGRQFSNSRSEMNVSTLELGDSALYLCASSLADSASSYEQYFGPGTRLTVT.

This clone showed up just a few times. The V call is TRBV13, the J call TRBJ2-1, with D possibly TRBD2 on 6 matching bases. V was cut by 4 bases and J by 2 bases, with 12 bases left in between. Germline loops: CDR1 PRHDT, CDR2 FYEKMQ (reference sequence). This CDR3 comprises 15 residues. DNA for the CDR3: TGTGCCAGCAGCTACCTTAGCGGAACCTACAATGAGCAGTTCTTC. Its translation is CASSYLSGTYNEQFF.

This clone was observed a few times. The J gene is TRBJ2-4, the V gene TRBV5-1; 8 bases match TRBD1. The CDR3 is 19 residues long. Germline V CDR1 and CDR2: SGHRS, YFSETQ. With V trimmed by 4 bases and J by 0 bases, 15 bases remained unmatched. CDR3 sequence: CASSHGQGGGGLAKNIQYF. DNA for the CDR3: TGCGCCAGCAGCCATGGACAGGGTGGAGGTGGGCTAGCCAAAAACATTCAGTACTTC.

Here the CDR3 DNA reads TGCGCCAGCAGCCTGTTGTGGGTTAGCGGGACGGACTACAATGAGCAGTTCTTC. Translation gives CASSLLWVSGTDYNEQFF. V gene TRBV5-1 combines with J gene TRBJ2-1; 8 bases fit TRBD2. V lost 4 bases and J lost 3; bases outside the gene matches: 15. The CDR3 sequence is 18 residues long. Germline V lookup: CDR1 SGHRS, CDR2 YFSETQ. The variable domain in full, completed from reference TRBV5-1 and TRBJ2-1, reads KAGVTQTPRYLIKTRGQQVTLSCSPISGHRSVSWYQQTPGQGLQFLFEYFSETQRNKGNFPGRFSGRQFSNSRSEMNVSTLELGDSALYLCASSLLWVSGTDYNEQFFGPGTRLTVL.

The CDR3 region has the DNA TGCGCCAGCAGCCCAGACAGAAATCAGCCCCAGCATTTT. Translation gives CASSPDRNQPQHF. The chain uses TRBV5-1 and TRBJ1-5, with D perhaps matching TRBD1 (5 bases). The CDR3 has 13 amino acids. Germline CDR1 reads SGHRS; CDR2 reads YFSETQ. The V end lost 4 bases, the J end lost 4 bases, and 9 bases lay between the germline ends.

There are a few counts of this clone. The gene calls are TRBV28 and TRBJ2-1; perhaps TRBD2 as D (6 bases). Trimming removed 3 bases at V and 0 bases at J, with 21 bases between. The V gene's germline CDR1 is MDHEN and CDR2 SYDVKM. The CDR3 is made up of 19 amino acids. For the CDR3, the DNA is TGTGCCAGCAGTTTTTCGGACTATTTTAGCCGGAGCTCCTACAATGAGCAGTTCTTC. This codes for CASSFSDYFSRSSYNEQFF.

The rearrangement links TRBV9 to TRBJ1-6; D remains ambiguous. Between the trimmed V and J ends, which lost 4 bases and 7 bases, there was a span of 12 bases. The CDR3 has 14 residues. CDR1 SGDLS and CDR2 YYNGEE come from the germline V gene. The CDR3 region is CASSLLKSNSPLHF. In DNA, the CDR3 is TGTGCCAGCAGCCTATTGAAGTCGAATTCACCCCTCCACTTT.

The rearrangement joins TRBV2 to TRBJ2-3; 15 bases map to TRBD2. Unmatched junction bases numbered 13, after V lost 7 bases and J lost 2 bases. The CDR3 runs to 19 residues. The germline V gene has CDR1 SNHLY and CDR2 FYNNEI. CDR3 bases: TGTGCCAGCATCCGGACTGGACTAGCGGGAGGGGCGTTCACAGATACGCAGTATTTT. This translates into CASIRTGLAGGAFTDTQYF.

V usage is TRBV19 and J usage is TRBJ2-5, with 11 bases lining up with TRBD1. Germline assignment: CDR1 LNHDA and CDR2 SQIVND (reference sequence). The V segment lost 9 bases and the J segment 5 bases; nucleotides outside the gene matches: 5. The CDR3 is 13 residues long. The CDR3 DNA reads TGTGCCAGGGAGGGACAGGGGGGGGAGACCCAGTACTTC. Protein: CAREGQGGETQYF.

This clone was seen once. The genes are TRBV10-2 and TRBJ2-1, with TRBD2 matching 10 bases. The CDR3 consists of 15 residues. Germline CDR1 WSHSY, CDR2 SAAADI. V lost 5 bases and J lost 2; bases outside the gene matches: 3. CDR3 DNA sequence: TGCGCCAGCAGTCGGACTAGCGGCCCCTACAATGAGCAGTTCTTC. Translated, it gives CASSRTSGPYNEQFF.